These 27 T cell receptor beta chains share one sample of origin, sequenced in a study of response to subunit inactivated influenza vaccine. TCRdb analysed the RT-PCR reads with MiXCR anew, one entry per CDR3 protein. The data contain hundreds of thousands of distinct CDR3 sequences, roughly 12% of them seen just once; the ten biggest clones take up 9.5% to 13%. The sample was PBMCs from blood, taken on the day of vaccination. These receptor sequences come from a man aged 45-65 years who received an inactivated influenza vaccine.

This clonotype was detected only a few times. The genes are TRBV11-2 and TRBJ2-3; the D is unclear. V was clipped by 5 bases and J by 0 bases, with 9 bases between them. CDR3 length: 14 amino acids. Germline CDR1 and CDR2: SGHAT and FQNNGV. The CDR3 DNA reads TGTGCCAGCAGCCATGGACGCAGCACAGATACGCAGTATTTT. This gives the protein CASSHGRSTDTQYF.

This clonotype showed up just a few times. The CDR3 DNA follows: TGTGCCAGCAGCTTATCCTTTCGGGACAGCCCGCCGTTCTTC. Protein sequence: CASSLSFRDSPPFF. The chain carries TRBV11-2 and TRBJ2-1, with 7 bases identical to TRBD1. The V and J ends lost 2 bases and 15 bases, in that order; junction bases with no gene match: 13. The length of the CDR3 is 14 residues. Germline loops: CDR1 SGHAT, CDR2 FQNNGV.

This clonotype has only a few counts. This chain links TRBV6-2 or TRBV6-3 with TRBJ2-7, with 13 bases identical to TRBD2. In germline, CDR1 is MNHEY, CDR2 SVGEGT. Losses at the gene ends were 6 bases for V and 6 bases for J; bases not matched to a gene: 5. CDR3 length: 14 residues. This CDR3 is CASRPTSGRTEQYF. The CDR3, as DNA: TGTGCCAGCAGACCGACTAGCGGGAGGACCGAGCAGTACTTC.

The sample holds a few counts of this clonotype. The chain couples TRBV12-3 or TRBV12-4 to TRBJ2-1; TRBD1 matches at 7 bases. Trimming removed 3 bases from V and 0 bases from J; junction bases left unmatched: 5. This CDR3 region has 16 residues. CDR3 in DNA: TGTGCCAGCAGTTTGGTTCCAGGGGGCTCCTACAATGAGCAGTTCTTC. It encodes CASSLVPGGSYNEQFF.

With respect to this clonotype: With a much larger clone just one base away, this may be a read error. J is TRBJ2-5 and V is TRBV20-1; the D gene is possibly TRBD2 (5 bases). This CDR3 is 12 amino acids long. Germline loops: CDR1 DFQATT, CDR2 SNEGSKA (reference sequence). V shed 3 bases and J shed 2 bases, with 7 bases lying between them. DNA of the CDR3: TGCAGTGCTAGGAGGGAACAAGAGACCCAGTACTTC. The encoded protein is CSARREQETQYF.

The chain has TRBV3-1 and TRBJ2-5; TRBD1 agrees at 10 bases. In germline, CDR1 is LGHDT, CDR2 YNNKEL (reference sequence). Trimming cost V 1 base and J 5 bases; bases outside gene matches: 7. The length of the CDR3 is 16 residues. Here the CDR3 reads CASSQVFGTGDETQYF. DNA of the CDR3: TGTGCCAGCAGCCAAGTCTTCGGGACAGGGGACGAGACCCAGTACTTC.

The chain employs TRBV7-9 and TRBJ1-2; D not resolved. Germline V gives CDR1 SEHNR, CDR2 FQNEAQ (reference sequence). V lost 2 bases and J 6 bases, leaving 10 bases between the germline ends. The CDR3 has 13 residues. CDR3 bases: TGTGCCAGCAGCTTACTCCCACCTGATGGCTACACCTTC. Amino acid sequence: CASSLLPPDGYTF.

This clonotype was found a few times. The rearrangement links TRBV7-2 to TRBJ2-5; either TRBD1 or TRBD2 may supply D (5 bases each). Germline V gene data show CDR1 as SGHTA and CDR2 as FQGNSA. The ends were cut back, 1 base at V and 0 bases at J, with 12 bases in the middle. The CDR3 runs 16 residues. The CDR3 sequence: CASSLVAGSYQETQYF. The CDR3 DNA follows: TGTGCCAGCAGCTTAGTTGCAGGGAGTTACCAAGAGACCCAGTACTTC. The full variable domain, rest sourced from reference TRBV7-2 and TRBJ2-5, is GAGVSQSPSNKVTEKGKDVELRCDPISGHTALYWYRQSLGQGLEFLIYFQGNSAPDKSGLPSDRFSAERTGGSVSTLTIQRTQQEDSAVYLCASSLVAGSYQETQYFGPGTRLLVL.

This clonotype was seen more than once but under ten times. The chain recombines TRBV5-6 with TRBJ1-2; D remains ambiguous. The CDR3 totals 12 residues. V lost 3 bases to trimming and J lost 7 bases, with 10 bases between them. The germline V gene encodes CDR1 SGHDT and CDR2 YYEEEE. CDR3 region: CASSSPNLGYTF. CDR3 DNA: TGTGCCAGCAGCTCGCCGAACCTTGGCTACACCTTC.

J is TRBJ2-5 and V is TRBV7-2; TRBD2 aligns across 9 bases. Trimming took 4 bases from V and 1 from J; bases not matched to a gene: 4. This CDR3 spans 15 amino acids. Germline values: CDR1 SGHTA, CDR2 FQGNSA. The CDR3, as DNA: TGTGCCAGCAGCTCCCGACTAGCGGTCCAAGAGACCCAGTACTTC. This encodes CASSSRLAVQETQYF. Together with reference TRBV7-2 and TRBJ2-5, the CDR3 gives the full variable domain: GAGVSQSPSNKVTEKGKDVELRCDPISGHTALYWYRQSLGQGLEFLIYFQGNSAPDKSGLPSDRFSAERTGGSVSTLTIQRTQQEDSAVYLCASSSRLAVQETQYFGPGTRLLVL.

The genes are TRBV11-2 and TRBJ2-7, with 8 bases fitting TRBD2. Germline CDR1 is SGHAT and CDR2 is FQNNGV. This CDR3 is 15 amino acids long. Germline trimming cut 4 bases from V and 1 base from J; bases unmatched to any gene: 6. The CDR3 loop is CASSSSGGWSYEQYF. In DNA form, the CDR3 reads TGTGCCAGCAGCTCCTCGGGGGGGTGGTCCTACGAGCAGTACTTC.

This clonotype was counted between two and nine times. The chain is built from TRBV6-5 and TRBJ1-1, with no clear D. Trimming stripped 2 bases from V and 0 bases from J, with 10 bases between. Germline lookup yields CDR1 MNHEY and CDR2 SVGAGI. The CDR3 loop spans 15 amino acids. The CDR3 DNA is TGTGCCAGCAGTTACGCATGGCAGCTGAACACTGAAGCTTTCTTT. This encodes CASSYAWQLNTEAFF.

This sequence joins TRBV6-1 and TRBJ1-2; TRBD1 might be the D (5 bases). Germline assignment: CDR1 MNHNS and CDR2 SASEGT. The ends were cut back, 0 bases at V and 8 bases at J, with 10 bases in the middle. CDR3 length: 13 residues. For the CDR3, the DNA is TGTGCCAGCAGTGAAGCAGGGGTCGGCGGCTACACCTTC. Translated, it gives CASSEAGVGGYTF.

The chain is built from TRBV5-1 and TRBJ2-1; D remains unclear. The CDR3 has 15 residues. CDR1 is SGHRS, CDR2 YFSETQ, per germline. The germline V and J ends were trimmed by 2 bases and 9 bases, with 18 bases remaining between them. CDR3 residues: CASSFHGSETGEQFF. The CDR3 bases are TGCGCCAGCAGCTTCCACGGAAGTGAGACGGGTGAGCAGTTCTTC.

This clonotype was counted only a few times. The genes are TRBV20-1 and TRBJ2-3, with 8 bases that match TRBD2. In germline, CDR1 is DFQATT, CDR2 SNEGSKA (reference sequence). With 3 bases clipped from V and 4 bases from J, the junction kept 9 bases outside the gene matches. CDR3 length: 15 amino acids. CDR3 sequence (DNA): TGCAGTGCTAGTGATGCTAGCGGGTACGCAGATACGCAGTATTTT. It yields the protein CSASDASGYADTQYF.

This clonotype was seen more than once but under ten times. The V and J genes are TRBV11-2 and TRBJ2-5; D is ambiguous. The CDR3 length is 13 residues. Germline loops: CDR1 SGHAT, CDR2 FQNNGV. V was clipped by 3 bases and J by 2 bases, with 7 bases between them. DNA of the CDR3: TGTGCCAGCAGCTTTCTTTATCAAGAGACCCAGTACTTC. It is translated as CASSFLYQETQYF.

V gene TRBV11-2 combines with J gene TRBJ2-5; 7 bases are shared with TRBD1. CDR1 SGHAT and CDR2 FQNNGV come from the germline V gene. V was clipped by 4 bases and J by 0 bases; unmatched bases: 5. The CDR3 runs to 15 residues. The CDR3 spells CASSSLGQHQETQYF. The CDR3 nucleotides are TGTGCCAGCAGCTCCCTGGGACAGCACCAAGAGACCCAGTACTTC.

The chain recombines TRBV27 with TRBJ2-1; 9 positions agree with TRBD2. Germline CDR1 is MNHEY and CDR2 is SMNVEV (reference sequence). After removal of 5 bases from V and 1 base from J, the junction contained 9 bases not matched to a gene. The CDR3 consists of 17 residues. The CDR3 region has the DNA TGTGCCAGCAGTACCATAGCGGGAGATAGGTCCTACAATGAGCAGTTCTTC. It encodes CASSTIAGDRSYNEQFF.

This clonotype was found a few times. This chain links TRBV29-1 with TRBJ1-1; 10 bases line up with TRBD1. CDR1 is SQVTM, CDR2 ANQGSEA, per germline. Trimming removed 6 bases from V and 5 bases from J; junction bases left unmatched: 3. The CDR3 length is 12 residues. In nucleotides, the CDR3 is TGCAGCGTACGGACAGGGGGTACTGAAGCTTTCTTT. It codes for CSVRTGGTEAFF.

CDR3 in amino acids: CASSYRGKRDLSSYNEQFF. DNA of the CDR3: TGTGCCAGCAGTTATCGCGGGAAGAGGGACTTGAGCTCCTACAATGAGCAGTTCTTC. The genes are TRBV27 and TRBJ2-1, with D perhaps TRBD2 (6 bases). Per the germline V gene, CDR1 is MNHEY and CDR2 is SMNVEV (reference sequence). This CDR3 spans 19 amino acids. V was cut by 4 bases and J by 0 bases, with 22 bases left in between.

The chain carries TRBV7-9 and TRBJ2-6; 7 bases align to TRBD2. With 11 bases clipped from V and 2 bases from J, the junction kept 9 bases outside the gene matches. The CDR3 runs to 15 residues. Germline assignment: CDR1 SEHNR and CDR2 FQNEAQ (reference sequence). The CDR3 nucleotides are TGTGCCGGGAGGGAGCTGGCCCCTGGGGCCAACGTCCTGACTTTC. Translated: CAGRELAPGANVLTF. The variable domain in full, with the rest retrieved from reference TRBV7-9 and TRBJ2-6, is DTGVSQNPRHKITKRGQNVTFRCDPISEHNRLYWYRQTLGQGPEFLTYFQNEAQLEKSRLLSDRFSAERPKGSFSTLEIQRTEQGDSAMYLCAGRELAPGANVLTFGAGSRLTVL.

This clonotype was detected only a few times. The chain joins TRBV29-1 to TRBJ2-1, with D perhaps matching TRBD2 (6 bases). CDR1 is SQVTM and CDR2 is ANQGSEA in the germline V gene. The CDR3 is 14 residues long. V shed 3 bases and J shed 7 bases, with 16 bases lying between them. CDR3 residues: CSVDGWEVSNEQFF. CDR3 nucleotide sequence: TGCAGCGTTGATGGGTGGGAGGTGTCGAATGAGCAGTTCTTC.

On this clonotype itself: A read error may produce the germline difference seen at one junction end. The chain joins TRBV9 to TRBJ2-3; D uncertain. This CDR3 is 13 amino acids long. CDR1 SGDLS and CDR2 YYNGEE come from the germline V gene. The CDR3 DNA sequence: TGTCCCAGCAGCGTCCAGGCAACAGATACGCAGTATTTT. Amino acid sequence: CPSSVQATDTQYF.

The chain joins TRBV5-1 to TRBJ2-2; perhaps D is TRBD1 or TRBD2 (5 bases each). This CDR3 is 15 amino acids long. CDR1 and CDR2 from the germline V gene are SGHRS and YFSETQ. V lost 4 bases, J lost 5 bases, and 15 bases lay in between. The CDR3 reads CASSLWDGDTGELFF. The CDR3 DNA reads TGCGCCAGCAGCCTTTGGGACGGAGATACCGGGGAGCTGTTTTTT.

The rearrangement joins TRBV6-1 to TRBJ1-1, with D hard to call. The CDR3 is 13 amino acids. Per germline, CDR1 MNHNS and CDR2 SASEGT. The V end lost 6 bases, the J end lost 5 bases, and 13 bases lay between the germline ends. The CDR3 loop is CASSPSRWTEAFF. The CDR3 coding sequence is TGTGCCAGCAGCCCCTCCCGGTGGACTGAAGCTTTCTTT.

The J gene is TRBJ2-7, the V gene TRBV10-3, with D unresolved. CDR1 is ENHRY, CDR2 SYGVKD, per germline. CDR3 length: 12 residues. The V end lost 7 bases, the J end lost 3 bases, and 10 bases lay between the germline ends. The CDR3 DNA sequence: TGTGCCATCAACGAAAGAGGCTACGAGCAGTACTTC. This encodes CAINERGYEQYF.

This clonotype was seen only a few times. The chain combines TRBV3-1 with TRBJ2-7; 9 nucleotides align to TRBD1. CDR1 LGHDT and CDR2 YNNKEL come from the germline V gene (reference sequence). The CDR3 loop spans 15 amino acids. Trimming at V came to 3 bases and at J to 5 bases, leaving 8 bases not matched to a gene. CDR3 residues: CASSHLGTGNDEQYF. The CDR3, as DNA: TGTGCCAGCAGCCATCTAGGGACAGGGAACGACGAGCAGTACTTC.